Reported below is one T cell receptor beta chain. The antigen is not known. Primers: 60 Vbeta forward and 13 Jbeta reverse. The assay was immunoSEQ multiplex PCR, and TCRdb's table has in-frame clones only and misses some. The table shows 150,000 to 200,000 clones, with more than 65% occurring only once. The length of the CDR3 is 16 residues. The germline V gene has CDR1 SGHTA and CDR2 FQGTGA. V dropped 2 bases and J dropped 8; count of bases not matched to a gene: 8. This sample is drawn from a study of cytomegalovirus exposure and HLA in healthy donors. Looking at the study overall: Caucasian-associated ancestry cluster membership applied to about 83% of approximately 420 genotyped donors.

General study findings and limits: TCR association rates varied by HLA locus in a later analysis, with DRB1 highest and HLA-C lowest. TRBV6-2, TRBV6-3 and other indistinguishable V segments were excluded. In a later analysis, V- and J-gene trimming of beta chains associated with a DCLRE1C missense variant, replicated independently.

The TCR was taken from a woman aged 25 to 45 in good health and CMV-seronegative. The chain links TRBV7-3 to TRBJ2-1; 11 bases map to TRBD2. Sequenced sample: PBMCs. The CDR3 protein is CASSLLAGGPVYEQFF. CDR3 nucleotide sequence: TGTGCCAGCAGCTTATTAGCGGGAGGGCCTGTCTATGAGCAGTTCTTC. The full variable domain, in which reference TRBV7-3 and TRBJ2-1 provide the parts outside the CDR3, is GAGVSQTPSNKVTEKGKYVELRCDPISGHTALYWYRQSLGQGPEFLIYFQGTGAADDSGLPNDRFFAVRPEGSVSTLKIQRTERGDSAVYLCASSLLAGGPVYEQFFGPGTRLTVL.